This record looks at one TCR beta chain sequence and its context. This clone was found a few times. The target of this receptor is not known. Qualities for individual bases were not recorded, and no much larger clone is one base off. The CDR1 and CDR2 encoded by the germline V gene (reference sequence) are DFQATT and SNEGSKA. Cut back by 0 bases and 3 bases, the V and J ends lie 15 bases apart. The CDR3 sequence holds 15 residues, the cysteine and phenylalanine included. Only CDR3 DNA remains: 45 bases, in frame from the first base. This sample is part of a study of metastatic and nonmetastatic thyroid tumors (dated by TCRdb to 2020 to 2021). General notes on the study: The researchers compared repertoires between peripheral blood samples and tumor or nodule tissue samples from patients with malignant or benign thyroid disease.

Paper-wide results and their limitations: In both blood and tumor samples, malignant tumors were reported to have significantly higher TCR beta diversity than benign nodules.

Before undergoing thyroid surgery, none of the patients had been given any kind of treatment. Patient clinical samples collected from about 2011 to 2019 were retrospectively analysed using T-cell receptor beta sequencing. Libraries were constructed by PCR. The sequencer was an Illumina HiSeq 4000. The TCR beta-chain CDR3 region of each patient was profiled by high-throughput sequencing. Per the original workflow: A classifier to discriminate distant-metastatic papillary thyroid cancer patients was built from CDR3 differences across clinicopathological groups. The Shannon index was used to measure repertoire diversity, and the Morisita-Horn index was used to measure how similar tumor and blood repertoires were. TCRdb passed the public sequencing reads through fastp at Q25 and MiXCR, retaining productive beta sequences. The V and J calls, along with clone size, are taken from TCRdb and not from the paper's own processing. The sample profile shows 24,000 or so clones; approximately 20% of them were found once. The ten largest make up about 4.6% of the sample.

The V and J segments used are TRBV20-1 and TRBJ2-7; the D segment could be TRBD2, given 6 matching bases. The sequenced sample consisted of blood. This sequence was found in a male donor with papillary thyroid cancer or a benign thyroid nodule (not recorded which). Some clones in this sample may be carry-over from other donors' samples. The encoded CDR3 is CSARDEGTVDYEQYF. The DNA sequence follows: TGCAGTGCTAGAGATGAGGGGACTGTAGACTACGAGCAGTACTTC.